Below, 4 T cell receptor beta chains from the same sample are listed, as sequenced in a study of chemoradiotherapy in HPV16-positive cancers. The data were produced by immunoSEQ multiplex PCR, yet TCRdb's version contains in-frame clones alone and is incomplete. The profile covers several thousand clones, with about 67% appearing a single time and roughly 10% taken by the ten largest. This specimen consisted of tumor tissue, obtained from a patient who underwent chemoradiotherapy. The receptors here all came from a human donor with HPV-associated anogenital cancer.

The genes are TRBV18 and TRBJ2-5; 10 bases map to TRBD2. Germline V gene lookup returns CDR1 KGHSH and CDR2 LQKENI. The CDR3 is 16 amino acids. J gave up 5 bases and V 0 bases, and 6 bases lay outside the gene matches. The CDR3 sequence is CASSPPVLAGVETQYF. CDR3 bases: TGTGCCAGCTCACCACCGGTCCTAGCGGGAGTGGAGACCCAGTACTTC.

DNA for the CDR3: TGTGCCAGCAGCTTACGACTTGGAAGCAATGAGCAGTTCTTC. Its translation: CASSLRLGSNEQFF. This chain links TRBV9 with TRBJ2-1; D remains unclear. Germline values: CDR1 SGDLS, CDR2 YYNGEE. The CDR3 runs to 14 residues. Trimming left V 4 bases short and J 6 bases short, with 14 bases between. The full variable domain, with the rest looked up from reference TRBV9 and TRBJ2-1, is DSGVTQTPKHLITATGQRVTLRCSPRSGDLSVYWYQQSLDQGLQFLIQYYNGEERAKGNILERFSAQQFPDLHSELNLSSLELGDSALYFCASSLRLGSNEQFFGPGTRLTVL.

This clone was counted only a few times. CDR3 DNA sequence: TGTGCCAGCAGCGTACGACGGACTAGCGGGAGCTCAGATACGCAGTATTTT. Amino acids: CASSVRRTSGSSDTQYF. The chain carries TRBV9 and TRBJ2-3; 13 bases agree with TRBD2. With V trimmed by 1 base and J by 4 bases, 6 bases remained unmatched. Germline CDR1 is SGDLS and CDR2 is YYNGEE. The CDR3 has 17 amino acids.

The chain is built from TRBV7-2 and TRBJ2-3; either TRBD1 or TRBD2 may fit D (6 bases each). CDR1 and CDR2 (germline): SGHTA, FQGNSA. CDR3 length equals 15 residues. V was pared by 1 base and J by 11 bases, with 19 bases between. CDR3 in amino acids: CASSLEPRRGLGQYF. CDR3 sequence (DNA): TGTGCCAGCAGCTTAGAACCCCGCCGGGGGCTGGGGCAGTATTTT.